This T cell receptor (beta chain) was sequenced during a study of beta chain features in type 1 diabetes. Study-level results: For Type 1 diabetes patients, all four CD4+ subsets carried TCRB CDR3s that were moderately but significantly shorter.

This clone turned up a few times. Its antigen is unidentified. V lost 10 bases to trimming and J lost 6 bases; unmatched junction nucleotides: 7. This CDR3 comprises 13 residues. CDR1 MNHNY and CDR2 SVGAGI come from the germline V gene (reference sequence). The study reverse transcribed the entire isolated RNA, so it sequenced expressed TCRB transcripts. Sequencing was performed with immunoSEQ multiplex PCR; in TCRdb, only in-frame clones are kept and a portion is missing. This sample has 200,000 to 300,000 clones, with over 11% found just once. What was sequenced was naive CD4+ T cells from blood. The clonotype comes from a man under 40 with type 1 diabetes. The chain recombines TRBV6-6 with TRBJ2-7, with 12 bases lining up with TRBD1. The CDR3 nucleotides are TGTGCCACCGCCGGGACAGGGGGCGGCGAGCAGTACTTC. Its protein is CATAGTGGGEQYF.